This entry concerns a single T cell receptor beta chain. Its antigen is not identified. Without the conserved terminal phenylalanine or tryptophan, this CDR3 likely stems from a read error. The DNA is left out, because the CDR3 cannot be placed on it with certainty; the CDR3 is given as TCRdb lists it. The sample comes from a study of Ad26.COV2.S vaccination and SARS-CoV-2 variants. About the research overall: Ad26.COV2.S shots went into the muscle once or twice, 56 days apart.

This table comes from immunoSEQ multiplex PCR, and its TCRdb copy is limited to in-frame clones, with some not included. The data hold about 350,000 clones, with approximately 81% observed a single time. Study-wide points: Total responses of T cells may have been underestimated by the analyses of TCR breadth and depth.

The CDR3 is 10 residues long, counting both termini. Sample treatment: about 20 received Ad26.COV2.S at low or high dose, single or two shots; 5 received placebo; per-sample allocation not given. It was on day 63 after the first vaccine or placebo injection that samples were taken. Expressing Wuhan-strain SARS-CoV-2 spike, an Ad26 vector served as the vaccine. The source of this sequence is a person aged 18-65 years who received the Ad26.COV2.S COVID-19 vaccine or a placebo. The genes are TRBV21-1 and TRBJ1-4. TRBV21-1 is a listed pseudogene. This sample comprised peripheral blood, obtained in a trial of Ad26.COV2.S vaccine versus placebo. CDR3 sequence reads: CASRFRGTQV.